This entry is about one T cell receptor beta chain. In the library, each TCR cDNA molecule bore its own unique molecular identifier. Via MiXCR, TCRdb re-called the 5' RACE reads, giving one row per CDR3 protein. The data hold about 48,000 distinct CDR3 sequences, with approximately 5% observed a single time. This record comes from a study of spatial heterogeneity in lung cancer. Time point of the sample: sample taken at primary tumor resection. Without sorting, whole RNA was sequenced from tumor, nontumor lung or frozen PBMC. The source of this sequence is a male donor with early-stage non-small cell lung cancer. The sample in question was PBMCs, obtained at surgery.

The CDR3 DNA sequence: TGCGCCAGCAGCTGGTCCGCGGAGTACGAGCAGTACTTC. Translating it yields CASSWSAEYEQYF. The rearrangement joins TRBV5-1 to TRBJ2-7; no clear D. The CDR3 consists of 13 residues. Germline V lookup: CDR1 SGHRS, CDR2 YFSETQ. V lost 3 bases and J lost 4, with 11 bases in between.